This T cell receptor beta chain was captured by sequencing in a study of CD8+ T cells in alopecia areata. Study-level findings and limits: Scalp repertoires also include resident alphabeta T cells from normal skin. In lesional scalp, particularly from alopecia totalis/universalis, clonality was higher than in normal scalp.

Following extraction, RNA underwent reverse transcription to cDNA, which served as the sequencing template. Libraries were prepared by immunoSEQ multiplex PCR; TCRdb keeps only in-frame clonotypes and omits some of them. Altogether around 35,000 clones are present, 45% to 65% being singletons, with the ten largest covering over 1.5%. CDR1 is SEHNR and CDR2 is FQNEAQ in the germline V gene (reference sequence). The CDR3 is 17 amino acids. The ends lost 1 base at V and 5 bases at J; junction bases unmatched: 8. CD4+ cells belonging to several patients, who were in the biomarker study, were further sorted into CD25+CD127- cells. Patients with alopecia areata provided lesional scalp punch biopsies as well as peripheral blood. This clone is deemed medium-sized (0.01 to 0.1%). Its matching antigen is unknown.

The chain is built from TRBV7-9 and TRBJ1-5; 10 nucleotides match TRBD1. The TCR comes from a human donor with alopecia areata. The sequenced material came from CD4+ Tregs sorted from blood. CDR3 nucleotide sequence: TGTGCCAGCAGCTTAGTTTCCGGGACAGGGGTGGATCAGCCCCAGCATTTT. Protein: CASSLVSGTGVDQPQHF.